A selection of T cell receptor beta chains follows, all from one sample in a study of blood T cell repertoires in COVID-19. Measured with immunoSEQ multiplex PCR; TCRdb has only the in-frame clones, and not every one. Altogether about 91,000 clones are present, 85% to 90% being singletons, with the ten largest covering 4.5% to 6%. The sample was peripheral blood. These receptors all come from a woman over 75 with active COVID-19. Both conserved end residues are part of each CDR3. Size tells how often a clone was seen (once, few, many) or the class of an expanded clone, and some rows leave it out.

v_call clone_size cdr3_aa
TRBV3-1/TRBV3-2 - CASSSPYGYTF
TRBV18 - CASSLLSPGLAGGLGEQYF
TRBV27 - CASSFSPSWATDTQYF
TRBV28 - CASSYPPTSGRGWETQYF
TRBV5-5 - CASSYGHEGDEQFF
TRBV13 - CASSSPQGGTIYF
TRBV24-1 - CATAVGSSTDTQYF
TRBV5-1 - CASSSGTRNDEQYF
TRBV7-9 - CASSLLSNEEKLFF
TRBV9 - CASSVGSTEPFSGNTIYF
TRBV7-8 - CASSLARGGTGELFF
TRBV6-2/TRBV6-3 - CASSYSSGLGAQYF
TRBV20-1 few CSASSAGQGYNSPLHF
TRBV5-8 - CASRSLAGWDEQYF
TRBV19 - CASSMGHSTDTQYF
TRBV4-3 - CASSRDMAGNEQFF
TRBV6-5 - CASSYIRASGIHEQYF
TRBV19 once CASRQSSTDTQYF
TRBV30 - CAWSPQGNDEKLFF
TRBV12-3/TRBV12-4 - CASGKGMNTEAFF
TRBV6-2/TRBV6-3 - CASSRGLAYISKGTQYF
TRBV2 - CASRRTSGANEQFF
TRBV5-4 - CASSRAGTYNEQFF
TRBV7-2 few CASSLAGTSGPYEQYF
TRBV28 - CASSERRPEGIYF
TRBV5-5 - CASSTGAEDIQYF
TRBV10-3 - CAIQGTSQETQYF
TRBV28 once CASSLKSPYEQYF
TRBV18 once CASSPPNGRGTDTQYF
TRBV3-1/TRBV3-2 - CASSRMTSGAVGADTQYF
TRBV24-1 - CATPRARKTEPYEQYF
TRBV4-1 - CASSQATLAGVYEQYF
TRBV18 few CASSHEHRTPLGQYF
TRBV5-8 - CASSLSRGALKYSGETQYF
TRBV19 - CASTPRTGLTGELFF
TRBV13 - CASITAGRAGELFF
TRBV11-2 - CASSEQGSFQPQHF
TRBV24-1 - CATSGGQGGTNEKLFF
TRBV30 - CADRHGLAEAFF
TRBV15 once CATSKEGQGNTEAFF
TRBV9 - CASSVVGLAGAVFSTDTQYF
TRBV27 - CASSLSPWGGSSYNEQFF
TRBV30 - CAWSDYGTHNYGYTF
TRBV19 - CASSLFNGQSSYEQYF
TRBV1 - CTSSQTGNTNQPQHF
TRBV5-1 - CASSPGVNEQFF
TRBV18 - CASSPAGLGTDTQYF
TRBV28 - CASQDRRGDTEAFF
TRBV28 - CASTPVTGGRVGNQPQHF
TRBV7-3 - CASSPNIQETQYF
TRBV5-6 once CASSRGGQGGEKLFF
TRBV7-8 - CASSLLVGGSGELFF
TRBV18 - CASSLTSGRLDTQYF
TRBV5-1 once CASSPDALAGLDTQYF